Listed below are T cell receptor beta chains from one sample, sequenced in a study of CD8 T cells in ankylosing spondylitis. TCRdb fed the 5' RACE reads into MiXCR, producing one record per CDR3 protein. Of around 490,000 distinct CDR3 sequences in the sample, approximately 5% were seen once. Sequenced input: blood, either unsorted or a sorted T cell fraction (not recorded which). Source of these receptors: a male donor with ankylosing spondylitis. Both conserved end residues are part of each CDR3. D genes are given only for firm matches. The size of a clone is reported for some rows only, either as once, few or many, or as a class for expanded clones.

clone size: many; J gene: TRBJ2-2; D gene: NA; V gene: TRBV5-1; CDR3 DNA: TGCGCCAGCCGACTCGGGAGTGGGTCCGGGGAGCTGTTTTTT; CDR3 protein: CASRLGSGSGELFF
clone size: many; J gene: TRBJ1-2; D gene: TRBD1; V gene: TRBV29-1; CDR3 DNA: TGCAGCGCCAGACCGGGGACAGGGTTCTATGGCTACACCTTC; CDR3 protein: CSARPGTGFYGYTF
clone size: many; J gene: TRBJ2-7; D gene: NA; V gene: TRBV7-9; CDR3 DNA: TGTGCCAGCAGCTTTGGGGGAACAGCCTACGAGCAGTACTTC; CDR3 protein: CASSFGGTAYEQYF
clone size: many; J gene: TRBJ2-7; D gene: NA; V gene: TRBV9; CDR3 DNA: TGTGCCAGCAGCGGGAGTCCATCAGGCTCCTACGAGCAGTACTTC; CDR3 protein: CASSGSPSGSYEQYF
clone size: many; J gene: TRBJ2-1; D gene: TRBD2; V gene: TRBV20-1; CDR3 DNA: TGCAGTGCTAGAGATTTGAGCGGGACTAGCGGGTTTTACAATGAGCAGTTCTTC; CDR3 protein: CSARDLSGTSGFYNEQFF
clone size: many; J gene: TRBJ2-1; D gene: TRBD2; V gene: TRBV2; CDR3 DNA: TGTGCCAGCAGAGCACTAGCGGTCAATGAGCAGTTCTTC; CDR3 protein: CASRALAVNEQFF
clone size: many; J gene: TRBJ2-2; D gene: NA; V gene: TRBV9; CDR3 DNA: TGTGCCAGCAGCCATCAACCGTCGGGCACCGGGGAGCTGTTTTTT; CDR3 protein: CASSHQPSGTGELFF
clone size: many; J gene: TRBJ1-6; D gene: NA; V gene: TRBV7-3; CDR3 DNA: TGTGCCAGCAACTCAGGGTCATCAGGGGCACCCCTCCACTTT; CDR3 protein: CASNSGSSGAPLHF
clone size: many; J gene: TRBJ1-5; D gene: NA; V gene: TRBV28; CDR3 DNA: TGTGCCAGCAGTTGGGCCGCAGGCGGTCAGCCCCAGCATTTT; CDR3 protein: CASSWAAGGQPQHF
clone size: many; J gene: TRBJ2-1; D gene: TRBD2; V gene: TRBV7-8; CDR3 DNA: TGTGCCAGCAGCTTTAGGCTCACGACTAGCCTCCTCTACAATGAGCAGTTCTTC; CDR3 protein: CASSFRLTTSLLYNEQFF
clone size: NA; J gene: TRBJ2-1; D gene: TRBD2; V gene: TRBV5-1; CDR3 DNA: TGCGCCAGCAGCCCCCCGGGGGGGCCCTACAATGAGCAGTTCTTC; CDR3 protein: CASSPPGGPYNEQFF
clone size: many; J gene: TRBJ1-2; D gene: NA; V gene: TRBV18; CDR3 DNA: TGTGCCAGCTCACCACGGCAGGACGGGACTTCCTATGGCTACACCTTC; CDR3 protein: CASSPRQDGTSYGYTF
clone size: many; J gene: TRBJ2-3; D gene: NA; V gene: TRBV12-3/TRBV12-4; CDR3 DNA: TGTGCCAGCAGTTTCGATGACACAGATACGCAGTATTTT; CDR3 protein: CASSFDDTDTQYF
clone size: many; J gene: TRBJ2-3; D gene: TRBD2; V gene: TRBV4-3; CDR3 DNA: TGCGCCAGCAGCCAAGATTGGGACTATACAGATACGCAGTATTTT; CDR3 protein: CASSQDWDYTDTQYF
clone size: few; J gene: TRBJ2-5; D gene: TRBD2; V gene: TRBV12-3/TRBV12-4; CDR3 DNA: TGTGCCAGCAGTTTAAGGGTGGGGACTAACCAAGAGACCCAGTACTTC; CDR3 protein: CASSLRVGTNQETQYF
clone size: many; J gene: TRBJ2-2; D gene: NA; V gene: TRBV7-2; CDR3 DNA: TGTGCCAGCAGCCAAATAAGCGGGACCGGGGAGCTGTTTTTT; CDR3 protein: CASSQISGTGELFF
clone size: many; J gene: TRBJ2-1; D gene: NA; V gene: TRBV27; CDR3 DNA: TGTGCCAGCAGTTTCAAAGGGGGAGAGCAGTTCTTC; CDR3 protein: CASSFKGGEQFF
clone size: NA; J gene: TRBJ2-5; D gene: TRBD1; V gene: TRBV5-1; CDR3 DNA: TGCGCCAGCAGCCCTCCCGGACAGGGAGTCCAAGAGACCCAGTACTTC; CDR3 protein: CASSPPGQGVQETQYF
clone size: many; J gene: TRBJ2-5; D gene: NA; V gene: TRBV10-2; CDR3 DNA: TGCGCCAGCAGTGTAGATTTAGGGCGTGGGGAGACCCAGTACTTC; CDR3 protein: CASSVDLGRGETQYF
clone size: many; J gene: TRBJ1-2; D gene: NA; V gene: TRBV12-3/TRBV12-4; CDR3 DNA: TGTGCCAGCAGTTCCTGGGCAGCGGATGGCTACACCTTC; CDR3 protein: CASSSWAADGYTF
clone size: many; J gene: TRBJ2-2; D gene: NA; V gene: TRBV7-8; CDR3 DNA: TGTGCCAGCAGCTTAGACGGCAGGGATACCGGGGAGCTGTTTTTT; CDR3 protein: CASSLDGRDTGELFF
clone size: many; J gene: TRBJ2-7; D gene: NA; V gene: TRBV7-2; CDR3 DNA: TGTGCCAGCAGCCGGACATCCACCTACGAGCAGTACTTC; CDR3 protein: CASSRTSTYEQYF
clone size: many; J gene: TRBJ1-5; D gene: NA; V gene: TRBV4-2; CDR3 DNA: TGTGCCAGCAGCCAAGTGGAAGCAAATCAGCCCCAGCATTTT; CDR3 protein: CASSQVEANQPQHF
clone size: many; J gene: TRBJ1-4; D gene: NA; V gene: TRBV29-1; CDR3 DNA: TGCAGCGTGAGGGCCAGAGGGAACAACAATGAAAAACTGTTTTTT; CDR3 protein: CSVRARGNNNEKLFF
clone size: many; J gene: TRBJ2-5; D gene: NA; V gene: TRBV7-9; CDR3 DNA: TGTGCCAGCAGCCTAGACGTAGTAGAGACCCAGTACTTC; CDR3 protein: CASSLDVVETQYF
clone size: few; J gene: TRBJ2-5; D gene: TRBD2; V gene: TRBV20-1; CDR3 DNA: TGCAGTGCTAGAGATTTCTTTGGACTAGCGGGGACGGGGACCCAGTACTTC; CDR3 protein: CSARDFFGLAGTGTQYF
clone size: NA; J gene: TRBJ2-6; D gene: NA; V gene: TRBV3-1; CDR3 DNA: TGTGCCAGCAGCCCCACCGGCAGGGCCAACTCTGGGGCCAACGTCCTGACTTTC; CDR3 protein: CASSPTGRANSGANVLTF
clone size: many; J gene: TRBJ2-5; D gene: NA; V gene: TRBV10-3; CDR3 DNA: TGTGCCATCAGTGAGTCTTTTGACAGCCAAGAGACCCAGTACTTC; CDR3 protein: CAISESFDSQETQYF
clone size: many; J gene: TRBJ1-1; D gene: TRBD1; V gene: TRBV6-2/TRBV6-3; CDR3 DNA: TGTGCCAGCAGCGCGACAGGGATGGACACTGAAGCTTTCTTT; CDR3 protein: CASSATGMDTEAFF
clone size: few; J gene: TRBJ1-2; D gene: NA; V gene: TRBV29-1; CDR3 DNA: TGCAGCGTTGAATCCCAAGGACATGGCTACACCTTC; CDR3 protein: CSVESQGHGYTF
clone size: many; J gene: TRBJ1-2; D gene: NA; V gene: TRBV29-1; CDR3 DNA: TGCAGCTTTGAGGCAGGGCTTTACTATGGCTACACCTTC; CDR3 protein: CSFEAGLYYGYTF
clone size: many; J gene: TRBJ1-2; D gene: NA; V gene: TRBV9; CDR3 DNA: TGTGCCAGCAGCGTAGGAGCGGGAGAGTATGGCTACACCTTC; CDR3 protein: CASSVGAGEYGYTF
clone size: many; J gene: TRBJ2-4; D gene: TRBD2; V gene: TRBV28; CDR3 DNA: TGTGCCAGCACGTCTATAGCGGGAGGGAACAAAAACATTCAGTACTTC; CDR3 protein: CASTSIAGGNKNIQYF
clone size: many; J gene: TRBJ1-6; D gene: TRBD1; V gene: TRBV27; CDR3 DNA: TGTGCCAGCAGCCGCGAGACAGGGGGCTTTTCACCCCTCCACTTT; CDR3 protein: CASSRETGGFSPLHF
clone size: NA; J gene: TRBJ2-7; D gene: NA; V gene: TRBV10-3; CDR3 DNA: TGTGCCATCAGTGAGTCGACTACGGGTCCCTACGAGCAGTACTTC; CDR3 protein: CAISESTTGPYEQYF